This T cell receptor beta chain derives from a study of blood T cell repertoires in COVID-19. For the study at large: Samples representing acute and convalescent COVID-19 were sourced from the United States, Italy and Spain. PBMCs, B-cell-depleted T cells, or T cells were the source of the cDNA or gDNA that made up the material.

V was clipped by 3 bases and J by 6 bases; unmatched bases: 2. The CDR3 extends over 15 amino acids. Germline V CDR1 and CDR2: MNHNS, SASEGT. Authors' analysis steps: Amplified reference gene primers provided the basis for estimating nucleated cell counts. Assay: immunoSEQ multiplex PCR; the TCRdb copy retains only in-frame clones and omits some. D and trimming were read from the DNA, whereas the V and J calls and clone size are those reported in that table. The sample consists of fewer than 250,000 clones, more than 80% of them appearing once. The sequence was collected from a human donor in a cohort sampled during active COVID-19. The genes are TRBV6-1 and TRBJ1-6; TRBD1 agrees at 10 bases. Material for sequencing was peripheral blood. The CDR3 spells CASSDRDRGNSPLHF. The CDR3 DNA sequence: TGTGCCAGCAGTGACCGGGACAGGGGTAATTCACCCCTCCACTTT.